These T cell receptor beta chains were read from a single sample in a study of monozygotic twins with inflammatory bowel disease. TCRdb re-called the 5' RACE reads and gives one entry per CDR3 protein, without DNA. The sample has some 100,000 distinct CDR3 sequences. Sequencing was carried out using blood. The receptors originated from a human donor with ulcerative colitis or Crohn's disease, or a healthy co-twin of an affected twin (not recorded which). Both conserved end residues are part of each CDR3. The order of the fields is V gene, CDR3 length, J gene, CDR3 protein.

v_gene: TRBV7-9; len: 14; j_gene: TRBJ2-4; CDR3aa: CASSSGEERNMQYF
v_gene: TRBV5-1; len: 15; j_gene: TRBJ2-5; CDR3aa: CASRSRGSAEETQYF
v_gene: TRBV7-7; len: 13; j_gene: TRBJ2-5; CDR3aa: CASSVTGGETQYF
v_gene: TRBV20-1; len: 16; j_gene: TRBJ2-3; CDR3aa: CSARDRVRGSLDTQYF
v_gene: TRBV7-9; len: 16; j_gene: TRBJ2-3; CDR3aa: CASSVPGLASTDTQYF
v_gene: TRBV12-3/TRBV12-4; len: 14; j_gene: TRBJ2-7; CDR3aa: CASSFTSGGLEQYF
v_gene: TRBV12-3/TRBV12-4; len: 15; j_gene: TRBJ2-1; CDR3aa: CASSSARTGGNEQFF
v_gene: TRBV7-8; len: 13; j_gene: TRBJ2-7; CDR3aa: CASSLDLSTVQYF
v_gene: TRBV20-1; len: 11; j_gene: TRBJ1-3; CDR3aa: CSARARNTIYF
v_gene: TRBV6-1; len: 14; j_gene: TRBJ2-7; CDR3aa: CASSSTGHSYEQYF
v_gene: TRBV5-1; len: 15; j_gene: TRBJ2-7; CDR3aa: CASSPTGQLFYEQYF
v_gene: TRBV4-1; len: 17; j_gene: TRBJ2-3; CDR3aa: CASSQRASGTATDTQYF
v_gene: TRBV29-1; len: 15; j_gene: TRBJ1-2; CDR3aa: CSVGRLSIRDYGYTF
v_gene: TRBV20-1; len: 14; j_gene: TRBJ1-2; CDR3aa: CSALGGGQGRGYTF
v_gene: TRBV7-9; len: 13; j_gene: TRBJ1-1; CDR3aa: CASSTQGNTEAFF
v_gene: TRBV15; len: 14; j_gene: TRBJ2-7; CDR3aa: CATSRTGSSYEQYF
v_gene: TRBV10-3; len: 16; j_gene: TRBJ1-1; CDR3aa: CAISESITGIVTEAFF
v_gene: TRBV20-1; len: 11; j_gene: TRBJ2-7; CDR3aa: CSAISGYEQYF
v_gene: TRBV27; len: 14; j_gene: TRBJ2-7; CDR3aa: CASRPEGHTYEQYF
v_gene: TRBV30; len: 16; j_gene: TRBJ2-1; CDR3aa: CAWRNREQSSYNEQFF
v_gene: TRBV10-3; len: 14; j_gene: TRBJ2-7; CDR3aa: CAISADGSLYEQYF
v_gene: TRBV11-2; len: 13; j_gene: TRBJ1-3; CDR3aa: CASSLQAGNTIYF
v_gene: TRBV12-3/TRBV12-4; len: 14; j_gene: TRBJ1-2; CDR3aa: CASTQDRDGYGYTF
v_gene: TRBV7-8; len: 16; j_gene: TRBJ2-7; CDR3aa: CASSLASAESSYEQYF
v_gene: TRBV7-9; len: 12; j_gene: TRBJ2-7; CDR3aa: CASSFSTYEQYF
v_gene: TRBV4-1; len: 16; j_gene: TRBJ2-3; CDR3aa: CASSQTGTESTDTQYF
v_gene: TRBV12-3/TRBV12-4; len: 15; j_gene: TRBJ2-1; CDR3aa: CASSAGVGSYNEQFF
v_gene: TRBV19; len: 13; j_gene: TRBJ2-7; CDR3aa: CASSRARGDEQYF
v_gene: TRBV20-1; len: 13; j_gene: TRBJ2-5; CDR3aa: CSAQAAYQETQYF
v_gene: TRBV10-3; len: 16; j_gene: TRBJ2-7; CDR3aa: CAISSTTGDSFYEQYF
v_gene: TRBV20-1; len: 16; j_gene: TRBJ1-3; CDR3aa: CSARAAGTYSGNTIYF
v_gene: TRBV18; len: 15; j_gene: TRBJ1-6; CDR3aa: CASSPLRGSDSPLHF
v_gene: TRBV7-2; len: 11; j_gene: TRBJ2-5; CDR3aa: CASSFTATQYF
v_gene: TRBV27; len: 15; j_gene: TRBJ2-7; CDR3aa: CASSLSGQVGREQYF
v_gene: TRBV9; len: 14; j_gene: TRBJ2-5; CDR3aa: CASSIGLAQETQYF
v_gene: TRBV5-1; len: 16; j_gene: TRBJ2-1; CDR3aa: CASSLLGTGEFGEQFF
v_gene: TRBV19; len: 17; j_gene: TRBJ2-5; CDR3aa: CASSMYLAVRLQETQYF
v_gene: TRBV20-1; len: 17; j_gene: TRBJ2-3; CDR3aa: CSAEASPGGFISNTQYF
v_gene: TRBV9; len: 13; j_gene: TRBJ2-2; CDR3aa: CASSMALTGELFF
v_gene: TRBV12-3/TRBV12-4; len: 11; j_gene: TRBJ2-1; CDR3aa: CASSLVNEQFF